This T cell receptor (beta chain) was captured in a study of blood T cell repertoires in COVID-19. Measured with immunoSEQ multiplex PCR; TCRdb has only the in-frame clones, and not every one. The sample includes hundreds of thousands of clones, 75% to 90% of them seen just once. Trimming cost V 3 bases and J 7 bases, with 12 bases left between them. Germline CDR1 and CDR2: SNHLY and FYNNEI. The CDR3 spans 14 residues. Everyone who took part was about 18 to 90 years old, and they came from about two dozen US areas. Participants' reported clinical history set cohort assignment. The sequence derives from a woman aged 30 to 39 who had recovered from COVID-19. The chain has TRBV2 and TRBJ1-4; D unresolved. The sample was PBMCs or T cells enriched from blood (not recorded which). The CDR3 DNA reads as TGTGCCAGCAGTGACGAGCAGGCAGGTGAAAAACTGTTTTTT. Encoded protein: CASSDEQAGEKLFF.